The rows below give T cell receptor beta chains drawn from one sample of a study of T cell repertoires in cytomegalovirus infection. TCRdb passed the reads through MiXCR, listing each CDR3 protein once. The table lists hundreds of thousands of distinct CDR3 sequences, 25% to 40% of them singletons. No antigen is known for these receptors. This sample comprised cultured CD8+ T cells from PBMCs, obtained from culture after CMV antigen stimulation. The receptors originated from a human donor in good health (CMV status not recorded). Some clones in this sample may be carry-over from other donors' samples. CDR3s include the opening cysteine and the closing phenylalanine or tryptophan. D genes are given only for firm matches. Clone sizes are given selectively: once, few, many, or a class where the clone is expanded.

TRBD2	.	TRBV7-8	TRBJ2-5	CASRQTSGGMETQYF	TGTGCCAGCAGGCAGACTAGCGGGGGGATGGAGACCCAGTACTTC
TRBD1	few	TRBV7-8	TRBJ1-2	CASTIKGQNYGYTF	TGTGCCAGCACTATAAAGGGACAGAACTATGGCTACACCTTC
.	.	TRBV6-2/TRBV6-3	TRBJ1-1	CAGSSGEAYMNTEAFF	TGTGCCGGCTCGAGCGGGGAGGCCTACATGAACACTGAAGCTTTCTTT
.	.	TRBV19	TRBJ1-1	CASSIGGSKAFF	TGTGCCAGTAGTATAGGTGGTTCGAAAGCTTTCTTT
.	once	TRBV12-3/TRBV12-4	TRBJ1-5	CASSFQIEFNQPQHF	TGTGCCAGCAGTTTTCAGATAGAGTTTAATCAGCCCCAGCATTTT
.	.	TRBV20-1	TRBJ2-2	CSATVLLTDKLNTGELFF	TGCAGTGCTACAGTCCTCCTGACAGATAAACTCAACACCGGGGAGCTGTTTTTT
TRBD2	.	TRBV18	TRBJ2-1	CASSPRKRGVYNEQFF	TGTGCCAGCTCACCCCGAAAGCGGGGGGTGTACAATGAGCAGTTCTTC
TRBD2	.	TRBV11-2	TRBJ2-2	CASSLDLSGGLTGELFF	TGTGCCAGCAGCTTAGACTTAAGCGGGGGCCTCACCGGGGAGCTGTTTTTT
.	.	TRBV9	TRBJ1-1	CASIVVRGNTEAFF	TGTGCCAGCATCGTTGTCAGAGGGAACACTGAAGCTTTCTTT
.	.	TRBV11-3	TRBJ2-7	CASSPRAGSEQYF	TGTGCCAGCAGCCCAAGGGCGGGGTCCGAGCAGTACTTC
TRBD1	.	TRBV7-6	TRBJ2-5	CASSVTGGRETQYF	TGTGCCAGCAGCGTAACAGGGGGCAGAGAGACCCAGTACTTC
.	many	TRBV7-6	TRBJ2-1	CASSPLGGYNEQFF	TGTGCCAGCAGCCCCCTTGGGGGCTACAATGAGCAGTTCTTC
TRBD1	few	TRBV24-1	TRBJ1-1	CATQRGGAGDTEAFF	TGTGCCACCCAGAGAGGGGGCGCCGGGGACACTGAAGCTTTCTTT
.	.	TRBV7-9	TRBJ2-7	CASGYEQYF	TGTGCCAGCGGTTACGAGCAGTACTTC
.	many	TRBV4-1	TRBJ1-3	CASSQDTTGNTIYF	TGCGCCAGCAGCCAAGATACCACAGGAAACACCATATATTTT
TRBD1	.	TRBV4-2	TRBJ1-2	CASSQDWDRSYYGYTF	TGTGCCAGCAGCCAAGACTGGGACAGGAGTTACTATGGCTACACCTTC
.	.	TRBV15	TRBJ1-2	CATSRVRDIDGYTF	TGTGCCACCAGCAGAGTACGGGACATCGATGGCTACACCTTC
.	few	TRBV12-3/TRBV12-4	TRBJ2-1	CASSLLSEQFF	TGTGCCAGCAGTTTACTCAGTGAGCAGTTCTTC
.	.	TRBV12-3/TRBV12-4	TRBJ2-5	CASSLVVTQETQYF	TGTGCCAGCAGTTTAGTCGTGACCCAAGAGACCCAGTACTTC
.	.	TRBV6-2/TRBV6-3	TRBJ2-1	CASSILAIIGNEQFF	TGTGCCAGCAGTATACTAGCCATAATAGGCAATGAGCAGTTCTTC
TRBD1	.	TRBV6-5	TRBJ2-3	CASTQTTGDRLPPDTQYF	TGTGCCAGCACCCAAACGACAGGGGATAGACTCCCTCCAGATACGCAGTATTTT
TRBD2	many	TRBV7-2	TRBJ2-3	CASSPTSGGAGVTDTQYF	TGTGCCAGCAGCCCGACTAGCGGGGGGGCCGGTGTCACAGATACGCAGTATTTT
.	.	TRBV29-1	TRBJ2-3	CSVANYRGTDTQYF	TGCAGCGTCGCAAATTACAGGGGCACAGATACGCAGTATTTT
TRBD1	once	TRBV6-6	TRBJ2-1	CVSSYEVGQGAGEQFF	TGTGTCAGCAGTTACGAGGTGGGACAGGGGGCAGGTGAGCAGTTCTTC
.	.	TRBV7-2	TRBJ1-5	CASSRNTVVDQPQHF	TGTGCCAGCAGCCGGAATACAGTGGTGGATCAGCCCCAGCATTTT
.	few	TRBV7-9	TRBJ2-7	CASVDGPAAYEQYF	TGTGCCAGCGTAGATGGACCTGCGGCGTACGAGCAGTACTTC
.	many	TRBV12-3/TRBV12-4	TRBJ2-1	CASSLTVNEQFF	TGTGCCAGCAGTTTGACCGTAAATGAGCAGTTCTTC
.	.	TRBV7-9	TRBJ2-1	CASSITANEQFF	TGTGCCAGCAGCATAACAGCCAATGAGCAGTTCTTC
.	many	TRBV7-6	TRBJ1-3	CASSPRTALLSGNTIYF	TGTGCCAGCAGCCCCCGGACAGCACTCCTCTCTGGAAACACCATATATTTT
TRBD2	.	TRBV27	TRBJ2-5	CASSLLAGGWETQYF	TGTGCCAGCAGTTTACTAGCGGGGGGGTGGGAGACCCAGTACTTC
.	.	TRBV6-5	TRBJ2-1	CASSSTYEQFF	TGTGCCAGCAGTTCGACTTATGAGCAGTTCTTC
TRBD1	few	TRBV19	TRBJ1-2	CASTGSGTEANYGYTF	TGTGCCAGTACCGGTTCCGGGACAGAAGCTAACTATGGCTACACCTTC
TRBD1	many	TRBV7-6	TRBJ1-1	CASSSTQGMNTEAFF	TGTGCCAGCAGCTCCACACAGGGGATGAACACTGAAGCTTTCTTT
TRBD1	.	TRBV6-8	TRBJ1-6	CASTITGQAGNSPLHF	TGTGCCAGCACCATCACAGGACAGGCGGGTAATTCACCCCTCCACTTT
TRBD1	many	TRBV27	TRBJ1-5	CASRRDRAYNQPQHF	TGTGCCAGCAGGCGGGACAGGGCCTACAATCAGCCCCAGCATTTT
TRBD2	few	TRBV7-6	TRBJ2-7	CASSPSGGEEQYF	TGTGCCAGCAGCCCTAGCGGGGGGGAAGAGCAGTACTTC
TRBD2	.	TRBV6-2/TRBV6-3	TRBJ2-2	CASSYSGGGPVRTGELFF	TGTGCCAGCAGTTACTCTGGGGGAGGGCCTGTGCGCACCGGGGAGCTGTTTTTT
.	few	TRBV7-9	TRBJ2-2	CASSLEKRSGTGELFF	TGTGCCAGCAGCTTAGAAAAGCGCTCGGGCACCGGGGAGCTGTTTTTT
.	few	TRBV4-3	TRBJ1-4	CASSQDYGGGPNEKLFF	TGCGCCAGCAGCCAAGATTATGGCGGGGGCCCTAATGAAAAACTGTTTTTT
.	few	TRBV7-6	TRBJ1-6	CASSLEWGGVSPLHF	TGTGCCAGCAGCTTAGAATGGGGGGGGGTTTCACCCCTCCACTTT
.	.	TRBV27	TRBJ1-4	CASSLKLGGEKLFF	TGTGCCAGCAGTTTAAAACTGGGGGGAGAAAAACTGTTTTTT
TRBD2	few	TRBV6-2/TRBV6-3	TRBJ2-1	CASSYSIGRGEYNEQFF	TGTGCCAGCAGTTACTCCATAGGGCGGGGGGAATACAATGAGCAGTTCTTC
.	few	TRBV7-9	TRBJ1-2	CASSTMDGTYGYTF	TGTGCCAGCAGCACCATGGACGGGACATATGGCTACACCTTC
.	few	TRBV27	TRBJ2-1	CASKVGAIGNEQFF	TGTGCCAGCAAGGTAGGGGCAATTGGGAATGAGCAGTTCTTC
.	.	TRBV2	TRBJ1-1	CASRTDVMNTEAFF	TGTGCCAGCAGGACGGACGTCATGAACACTGAAGCTTTCTTT
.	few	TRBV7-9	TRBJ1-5	CAISIGWSQPQHF	TGTGCCATCTCTATCGGGTGGAGTCAGCCCCAGCATTTT
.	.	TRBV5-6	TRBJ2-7	CASSGGRPSYEQYF	TGTGCCAGCAGCGGGGGGCGGCCCTCCTACGAGCAGTACTTC
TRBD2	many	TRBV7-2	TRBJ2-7	CASIPSPGGVYEQYF	TGTGCCAGCATCCCCTCCCCGGGAGGGGTCTACGAGCAGTACTTC
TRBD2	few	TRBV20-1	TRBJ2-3	CSALTLRLAGGLDTQYF	TGCAGTGCTCTTACCCTCAGACTAGCGGGGGGCCTGGATACGCAGTATTTT
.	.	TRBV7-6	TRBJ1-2	CASSLAPAGADGYTF	TGTGCCAGCAGCTTAGCGCCGGCAGGGGCGGATGGCTACACCTTC
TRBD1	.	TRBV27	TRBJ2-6	CASSLRVDRGANVLTF	TGTGCCAGCAGTTTAAGGGTGGACAGGGGAGCCAACGTCCTGACTTTC
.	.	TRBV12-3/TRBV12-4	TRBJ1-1	CASSWPGTITAEAFF	TGTGCCAGCAGTTGGCCCGGGACAATTACGGCTGAAGCTTTCTTT
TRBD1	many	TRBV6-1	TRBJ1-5	CASSERGTGGYQPQHF	TGTGCCAGCAGTGAAAGGGGAACAGGGGGATATCAGCCCCAGCATTTT
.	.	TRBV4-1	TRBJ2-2	CASSQDGGTLNTGELFF	TGCGCCAGCAGCCAAGACGGGGGCACCCTGAACACCGGGGAGCTGTTTTTT
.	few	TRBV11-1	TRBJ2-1	CASSLGGFPNEQFF	TGTGCCAGCAGCTTAGGAGGTTTCCCCAATGAGCAGTTCTTC
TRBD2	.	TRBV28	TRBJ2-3	CASSYLAGGHDTDTQYF	TGTGCCAGCAGTTATTTAGCGGGGGGCCACGACACAGATACGCAGTATTTT
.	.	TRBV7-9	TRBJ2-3	CASSLVEADTQYF	TGTGCCAGCAGCCTCGTCGAGGCTGATACGCAGTATTTT
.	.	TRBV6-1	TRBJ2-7	CASSDYTYEQYF	TGTGCCAGCAGTGATTACACGTACGAGCAGTACTTC
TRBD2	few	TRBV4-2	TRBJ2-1	CASSQASAGELYNEQFF	TGTGCCAGCAGCCAAGCCTCAGCGGGGGAGCTCTACAATGAGCAGTTCTTC